The rows below give T cell receptor beta chains drawn from one sample of a study of T cell responses to AZD1222 COVID-19 vaccine. Generated by immunoSEQ multiplex PCR, the TCRdb table keeps only in-frame clones and is missing some. Altogether 150,000 or so clones are present, more than 75% being singletons, with the ten largest covering about 9%. This specimen consisted of peripheral blood, obtained 28 days after the second AZD1222 dose. All receptors derive from an adult who received the AZD1222 COVID-19 vaccine. Each CDR3 is given with its conserved first and last residue. The order of the fields is V gene, J gene, clone size, D gene, CDR3 protein, CDR3 DNA. A D gene is named only where the DNA matches it firmly. The listing skips clone size in some rows; elsewhere it reads once, few, many or a size class.

TRBV6-4	TRBJ1-6	NA	NA	CASSDHGGSPLHF	TGTGCCAGCAGTGACCACGGGGGGTCACCCCTCCACTTT
TRBV21-1	TRBJ1-1	NA	NA	CASSSPGTEAFF	TGTGCCAGCAGCTCCCCGGGAACTGAAGCTTTCTTT
TRBV6-2/TRBV6-3	TRBJ2-7	NA	TRBD2	CASSRLAGYEQYF	TGTGCCAGCAGTCGACTAGCGGGATACGAGCAGTACTTC
TRBV9	TRBJ2-3	NA	NA	CASSVGVSTDTQYF	TGTGCCAGCAGCGTAGGAGTGTCCACAGATACGCAGTATTTT
TRBV9	TRBJ2-1	NA	TRBD1	CASSLGTAAYNEQFF	TGTGCCAGCAGCCTAGGGACAGCTGCCTACAATGAGCAGTTCTTC
TRBV28	TRBJ2-5	NA	TRBD1	CASTPTGRETQYF	TGTGCCAGCACCCCGACAGGGCGGGAGACCCAGTACTTC
TRBV11-2	TRBJ2-7	NA	TRBD2	CASSLGRRLATYEQYF	TGTGCCAGCAGCTTAGGTAGGCGACTAGCGACCTACGAGCAGTACTTC
TRBV4-3	TRBJ2-5	NA	TRBD1	CASSQVTGDVETQYF	TGCGCCAGCAGCCAAGTCACAGGGGATGTAGAGACCCAGTACTTC
TRBV30	TRBJ1-1	NA	NA	CAWIQGEDTEAFF	TGTGCCTGGATCCAGGGTGAGGACACTGAAGCTTTCTTT
TRBV7-9	TRBJ2-7	NA	NA	CASSLAGSYEQYF	TGTGCCAGCAGCTTAGCAGGCTCCTACGAGCAGTACTTC
TRBV7-2	TRBJ1-3	NA	NA	CASSLVAGSGGNTIYF	TGTGCCAGCAGCCTAGTGGCAGGGTCAGGGGGAAACACCATATATTTT
TRBV5-1	TRBJ1-1	NA	NA	CASSEAGATEAFF	TGCGCCAGCAGCGAGGCAGGGGCCACTGAAGCTTTCTTT
TRBV7-3	TRBJ2-7	NA	TRBD2	CASSLTSSREGYEQYF	TGTGCCAGCAGCTTAACGTCTTCGCGGGAGGGGTACGAGCAGTACTTC
TRBV9	TRBJ2-1	NA	TRBD2	CASSVAGGNSYNEQFF	TGTGCCAGCAGCGTAGCGGGAGGCAACTCCTACAATGAGCAGTTCTTC
TRBV27	TRBJ1-1	NA	NA	CASSLSGVAFF	TGTGCCAGCAGTTTATCGGGCGTAGCTTTCTTT
TRBV7-9	TRBJ2-2	NA	NA	CASSLVTGLGMTGELFF	TGTGCCAGCAGCTTAGTCACCGGGTTAGGCATGACCGGGGAGCTGTTTTTT
TRBV24-1	TRBJ2-7	NA	TRBD2	CATTPTTREVNEQYF	TGTGCCACCACCCCTACTACGCGGGAGGTCAACGAGCAGTACTTC
TRBV27	TRBJ2-2	NA	NA	CASSNRGGTGELFF	TGTGCCAGCAGTAACAGGGGGGGAACCGGGGAGCTGTTTTTT
TRBV7-9	TRBJ2-1	NA	NA	CASSPGVIDEQFF	TGTGCCAGCAGCCCAGGGGTGATCGATGAGCAGTTCTTC
TRBV29-1	TRBJ1-1	NA	NA	CSVAASSMNTEAFF	TGCAGCGTTGCCGCCAGCTCGATGAACACTGAAGCTTTCTTT
TRBV6-2/TRBV6-3	TRBJ1-1	NA	NA	CASSHRGTPTEAFF	TGTGCCAGCAGCCACCGGGGGACCCCCACTGAAGCTTTCTTT
TRBV6-2/TRBV6-3	TRBJ1-1	NA	NA	CASSEVRVDTEAFF	TGTGCCAGCAGTGAGGTACGGGTAGACACTGAAGCTTTCTTT
TRBV28	TRBJ1-5	NA	NA	CASSISSLLNQPQHF	TGTGCCAGCAGTATATCCTCCCTCTTAAATCAGCCCCAGCATTTT
TRBV2	TRBJ1-1	NA	NA	CASSSRGRMNTEAFF	TGTGCCAGCAGTTCCCGTGGGAGGATGAACACTGAAGCTTTCTTT
TRBV7-6	TRBJ2-4	NA	NA	CASSLRGVGYF	TGTGCCAGCAGCCTTAGGGGAGTAGGGTACTTC
TRBV10-3	TRBJ2-3	NA	NA	CATSVLDSPTDTQYF	TGTGCCACCAGTGTCCTAGACAGCCCTACAGATACGCAGTATTTT
TRBV21-1	TRBJ2-7	few	NA	CASPSLAEKTYEQYF	TGTGCCAGCCCCTCTCTAGCGGAAAAAACCTACGAGCAGTACTTC
TRBV14	TRBJ1-2	NA	TRBD1	CASSPPRGQVGYTF	TGTGCCAGCAGCCCCCCCAGGGGACAGGTTGGCTACACCTTC
TRBV2	TRBJ1-5	NA	NA	CASSEEGRTTGQPQHF	TGTGCCAGCAGTGAAGAAGGACGTACGACCGGGCAGCCCCAGCATTTT
TRBV5-4	TRBJ1-1	once	NA	CASGAGGIPTEAFF	TGTGCCAGCGGAGCCGGTGGGATACCCACTGAAGCTTTCTTT
TRBV2	TRBJ2-1	few	NA	CASSENLGYNEQFF	TGTGCCAGCAGTGAAAATCTGGGCTACAATGAGCAGTTCTTC
TRBV2	TRBJ1-2	NA	TRBD1	CASRTGGGYGYTF	TGTGCCAGCAGGACAGGGGGCGGCTATGGCTACACCTTC
TRBV28	TRBJ2-2	NA	NA	CASSFGAGGFTGELFF	TGTGCCAGCAGTTTTGGGGCAGGGGGGTTCACCGGGGAGCTGTTTTTT
TRBV6-6	TRBJ2-7	NA	NA	CASSNDRFHSYEQYF	TGTGCCAGCAGCAACGACAGGTTTCACTCCTACGAGCAGTACTTC
TRBV10-1	TRBJ2-1	NA	TRBD1	CAIRIDRGPDNEQFF	TGCGCCATCCGAATTGACAGGGGACCGGACAATGAGCAGTTCTTC
TRBV3-1/TRBV3-2	TRBJ2-2	NA	NA	CASSQRASSGELFF	TGTGCCAGCAGCCAAAGGGCTAGCAGTGGGGAGCTGTTTTTT
TRBV29-1	TRBJ2-1	NA	NA	CSVDRLASYNEQFF	TGCAGCGTTGATAGGCTAGCCTCCTACAATGAGCAGTTCTTC
TRBV11-2	TRBJ2-1	NA	TRBD2	CASSTPRGVAGGEQFF	TGTGCCAGCAGCACGCCGCGTGGCGTAGCGGGAGGGGAGCAGTTCTTC
TRBV5-4	TRBJ1-6	NA	NA	CASSLGRNSPLHF	TGTGCCAGCAGCTTGGGGCGGAATTCACCCCTCCACTTT
TRBV5-1	TRBJ1-6	NA	NA	CASSFTGMDNSPLHF	TGCGCCAGCAGCTTTACAGGGATGGACAATTCACCCCTCCACTTT
TRBV7-2	TRBJ1-1	NA	NA	CASSLATAWPMNTEAFF	TGTGCCAGCAGCTTAGCCACAGCATGGCCCATGAACACTGAAGCTTTCTTT